One and the same sample provided the 7 T cell receptor beta chains below, sequenced in a study of blood T cell repertoires in COVID-19. The method was immunoSEQ multiplex PCR; TCRdb's version includes in-frame clones alone and lacks a portion of them. The table records about 190,000 clones, 70% to 90% of them present only once. Sequencing was performed on peripheral blood. These receptors were collected from a woman in her seventies with active or convalescent COVID-19.

The chain couples TRBV5-1 to TRBJ1-4; the match to TRBD1 covers 8 bases. Trimming at V came to 3 bases and at J to 5 bases, leaving 9 bases not matched to a gene. This CDR3 is 16 amino acids long. CDR1 is SGHRS and CDR2 is YFSETQ in the germline V gene. As DNA, the CDR3 is TGCGCCAGCAGCTCTCTTGGACAGGGCCGAAATGAAAAACTGTTTTTT. Translated: CASSSLGQGRNEKLFF.

This chain joins TRBV6-1 and TRBJ2-7; D not certain. The germline gives CDR1 MNHNS, CDR2 SASEGT. There are 10 residues in the CDR3. V gave up 2 bases and J gave up 8 bases, with 4 bases separating them. The CDR3: CASSETQQYF. CDR3 DNA: TGTGCCAGCAGTGAAACTCAGCAGTACTTC.

This clone was found once. CDR3 bases: TGTGCCAGCAGCCGGACAGGGGGGAATTTTGAGCAGTTCTTC. As protein: CASSRTGGNFEQFF. The chain couples TRBV6-5 to TRBJ2-1; 10 bases agree with TRBD1. The trim removed 6 bases at V and 9 bases at J, leaving 8 bases unmatched. Germline-derived CDR1 and CDR2 are MNHEY and SVGAGI. The CDR3 is 14 residues long.

The J gene is TRBJ1-2, the V gene TRBV3-1 (or the pseudogene TRBV3-2); D not resolved. V was pared by 0 bases and J by 4 bases, with 9 bases between. The CDR3 is 14 residues long. CDR1 and CDR2 (germline): LGHDT, YNNKEL (reference sequence). CDR3 sequence reads: CASSQDNIFYGYTF. The DNA for the CDR3 is TGTGCCAGCAGCCAAGATAACATCTTCTATGGCTACACCTTC.

There are a few counts of this clone. The V and J genes are TRBV2 and TRBJ1-5; D remains unclear. The germline gives CDR1 SNHLY, CDR2 FYNNEI. The ends were cut back, 6 bases at V and 6 bases at J, with 18 bases in the middle. The CDR3 covers 15 residues. CDR3 amino acids: CASSREFSPRQPQHF. CDR3 sequence (DNA): TGTGCCAGCAGCCGGGAATTCTCCCCCCGTCAGCCCCAGCATTTT. The variable domain in full, completed from reference TRBV2 and TRBJ1-5, reads EPEVTQTPSHQVTQMGQEVILRCVPISNHLYFYWYRQILGQKVEFLVSFYNNEISEKSEIFDDQFSVERPDGSNFTLKIRSTKLEDSAMYFCASSREFSPRQPQHFGDGTRLSIL.

This clone was seen once. This sequence joins TRBV24-1 and TRBJ2-1; a weak D match, TRBD2 (6 bases). CDR1 is KGHDR, CDR2 SFDVKD, per germline. The CDR3 runs to 14 residues. With 11 bases removed from V and 0 bases from J, the gap between germline ends came to 13 bases. The CDR3 spells CANRGRPSYNEQFF. For the CDR3, the DNA is TGTGCCAACCGAGGGAGGCCCTCCTACAATGAGCAGTTCTTC.

The genes are TRBV6-5 and TRBJ2-1, with 11 bases aligning to TRBD2. The length of the CDR3 is 15 residues. In germline, CDR1 is MNHEY, CDR2 SVGAGI. Trimming at V came to 4 bases and at J to 13 bases, leaving 12 bases not matched to a gene. The CDR3 region is CASSSNSGRDTRQFF. CDR3 nucleotide sequence: TGTGCCAGCAGTTCAAATAGCGGGAGGGATACCCGTCAGTTCTTC.